The 10 T cell receptor beta chains presented below share a single source sample, sequenced in a study of read filtering for tumor transcriptome and immune sequencing. The library was built from roughly 400 ng RNA with molecular barcoded adaptors for alpha/delta and beta/gamma chains. TCRdb redid the calling of the reads with MiXCR, one entry per CDR3 protein. This sample yields about 35,000 distinct CDR3 sequences, of which around 15% are seen a single time; around 6.5% belongs to the top ten. The specimen was a population of CD138-negative cells sorted from bone marrow. Receptors were obtained from a donor over 35 with multiple myeloma.

Note on this clonotype: Sequence at one end of the junction differs from germline and may be a read error. The chain recombines TRBV6-1 with TRBJ1-1; D might be TRBD1 (5 bases). The CDR3 length is 13 residues. Germline CDR1 reads MNHNS; CDR2 reads SASEGT. The CDR3 sequence is CASRMTEDTEALF. In DNA, the CDR3 is TGTGCCAGCAGAATGACTGAGGACACTGAAGCTCTCTTT.

This clonotype was observed many times. This rearrangement joins TRBV9 to TRBJ1-2; 7 bases are shared with TRBD1. With V trimmed by 4 bases and J by 0 bases, 6 bases remained unmatched. CDR3 length equals 15 residues. Germline V gene sequence: CDR1 SGDLS, CDR2 YYNGEE. CDR3 sequence (DNA): TGTGCCAGCAGCCCCCGACAGGGAGCTAACTATGGCTACACCTTC. This gives the protein CASSPRQGANYGYTF.

This clonotype was seen at least ten times. V is TRBV19 and J is TRBJ1-5; unclear D gene. Germline loops: CDR1 LNHDA, CDR2 SQIVND (reference sequence). The CDR3 has 13 residues. V lost 5 bases to trimming and J lost 3 bases, with 8 bases between them. The CDR3 DNA is TGTGCCAGTAGTGACGGGGTCAATCAGCCCCAGCATTTT. Translating it yields CASSDGVNQPQHF.

This clonotype was recorded at least ten times. The CDR3 region has the DNA TGCAGTGCTAGACCCCCTCTAGCGGGCACCGGGGAGCTGTTTTTT. It is translated as CSARPPLAGTGELFF. This chain connects TRBV20-1 to TRBJ2-2; 8 bases are shared with TRBD2. Losses at the gene ends were 2 bases for V and 4 bases for J; bases not matched to a gene: 6. The CDR3 runs to 15 residues. Germline CDR1 reads DFQATT; CDR2 reads SNEGSKA (reference sequence).

Ten or more counts support this clonotype. The chain carries TRBV11-2 and TRBJ1-1; 7 nucleotides line up with TRBD1. The ends lost 2 bases at V and 0 bases at J; junction bases unmatched: 3. CDR1 is SGHAT and CDR2 is FQNNGV in the germline V gene. The CDR3 runs to 15 residues. The CDR3 here is CASSLKGQLNTEAFF. The CDR3, as DNA: TGTGCCAGCAGCTTAAAGGGACAGCTGAACACTGAAGCTTTCTTT.

The chain joins TRBV10-2 to TRBJ2-3; TRBD1 is a possible D gene (5 bases). The J call may be mistaken, given a closer DNA end match to TRBJ1-5. The germline CDR1 and CDR2 sequences are WSHSY and SAAADI. The CDR3 sequence is 17 residues long. Here the CDR3 DNA reads TGCGCCAGCAGGGCGGGACTAGCGGAGTCTAGCACAGATACGCAGCATTTT. Its protein is CASRAGLAESSTDTQHF.

Many counts were recorded for this clonotype. This chain connects TRBV5-1 to TRBJ2-1; 7 bases match TRBD1. Germline V gene lookup returns CDR1 SGHRS and CDR2 YFSETQ. V lost 2 bases to trimming and J lost 9 bases; unmatched junction nucleotides: 2. The CDR3 totals 12 residues. The CDR3 region has the DNA TGCGCCAGCAGCTTAACAGGGGTTGAGCAGTTCTTC. Translating gives CASSLTGVEQFF.

This clonotype was seen repeatedly, ten times or more. CDR3 sequence (DNA): TGTGCCAGCAGCCAAGGGCTGACCGGGGAGCTGTTTTTT. Translating it yields CASSQGLTGELFF. The rearrangement links TRBV11-1 to TRBJ2-2; D unresolved. Trimming cost V 5 bases and J 5 bases, with 9 bases left between them. CDR1 is SGHAT, CDR2 FQDESV, per germline (reference sequence). CDR3 length: 13 residues.

This clonotype was found many times. The chain employs TRBV5-1 and TRBJ2-6; D not resolved. Germline V gene data show CDR1 as SGHRS and CDR2 as YFSETQ. V lost 0 bases and J 0 bases, leaving 13 bases between the germline ends. The CDR3 is made up of 18 amino acids. The CDR3 loop is CASSLAVGFSSGANVLTF. Here the CDR3 DNA reads TGCGCCAGCAGCTTGGCCGTCGGTTTCAGCTCTGGGGCCAACGTCCTGACTTTC.

This clonotype was counted at least ten times. The rearrangement uses TRBV7-2 and TRBJ2-5; 7 nucleotides line up with TRBD2. Germline CDR1 reads SGHTA; CDR2 reads FQGNSA. V was pared by 5 bases and J by 1 base, with 10 bases of the junction left unmatched. The CDR3 loop spans 16 amino acids. The CDR3 here is CASSIPSGRGQETQYF. The CDR3 nucleotides are TGTGCCAGCAGCATCCCTAGCGGAAGGGGCCAAGAGACCCAGTACTTC.